The 29 T cell receptor beta chains given below trace back to one sample, sequenced in a study of breast tumors, draining lymph nodes, adjacent tissues. The lymph nodes were axillary draining lymph nodes from breast cancer patients. Using its own MiXCR run on the multiplex PCR reads, TCRdb lists one record per CDR3 protein. This table has fewer than 200,000 distinct CDR3 sequences, 30% to 35% appearing once. Sequencing was carried out using axillary lymph node tissue. These receptor sequences come from a female donor with breast cancer. Some clones in this sample may be carry-over from other donors' samples.

At least ten counts were recorded for this clonotype. The V call is TRBV19, the J call TRBJ1-2; D unclear. The V end lost 2 bases, the J end lost 4 bases, and 11 bases lay between the germline ends. This CDR3 has 14 residues. Germline values: CDR1 LNHDA, CDR2 SQIVND (reference sequence). DNA for the CDR3: TGTGCCAGTAGTATATTTACGGCAACCTATGGCTACACCTTC. It translates to CASSIFTATYGYTF. Looking up the rest from reference TRBV19 and TRBJ1-2 gives the full variable domain: DGGITQSPKYLFRKEGQNVTLSCEQNLNHDAMYWYRQDPGQGLRLIYYSQIVNDFQKGDIAEGYSVSREKKESFPLTVTSAQKNPTAFYLCASSIFTATYGYTFGSGTRLTVV.

Turning to this clonotype: Possible read error: a much larger clone is one base away. The V and J genes are TRBV6-5 and TRBJ2-7; no clear D. V shed 5 bases and J shed 0 bases, with 11 bases lying between them. Germline values: CDR1 MNHEY, CDR2 SVGAGI. The CDR3 length is 14 residues. The CDR3 protein is CASSHVQNSYEQYF. The CDR3, as DNA: TGTGCCAGCAGTCACGTTCAGAACTCCTACGAGCAGTACTTC.

This clonotype was detected ten times or more. The chain combines TRBV15 with TRBJ1-6; D gene unclear. Germline assignment: CDR1 LNHNV and CDR2 YYDKDF (reference sequence). This CDR3 has 15 residues. The germline V and J ends were trimmed by 2 bases and 10 bases, with 15 bases remaining between them. The CDR3, as DNA: TGTGCCACCAGCAGATCCCGGGCCAAAGGATCACCCCTCCACTTT. Translated, it gives CATSRSRAKGSPLHF.

With regard to this clonotype: Germline and junction disagree at one end, which may indicate a read error. The V and J genes are TRBV5-8 and TRBJ1-6; D is uncertain. Germline V gene sequence: CDR1 SGHTS, CDR2 YDEGEE. This CDR3 contains 13 residues. The CDR3 loop is CASSLGGDSPLHF. The CDR3 bases are TGTGCCAGCAGCTTGGGCGGGGATTCGCCCCTCCACTTT.

V and J are TRBV25-1 and TRBJ2-6; 11 positions agree with TRBD1. The J segment lost 3 bases and the V segment lost 1 base, leaving 8 bases of the junction unmatched. The germline gives CDR1 MGHDK, CDR2 SYGVNS. CDR3 length: 19 amino acids. The CDR3 region is CASSEWTGGASYGANVLTF. DNA of the CDR3: TGTGCCAGCAGTGAATGGACAGGGGGCGCTTCATATGGGGCCAACGTCCTGACTTTC.

The V and J genes are TRBV20-1 and TRBJ1-2; D unresolved. Germline V gene sequence: CDR1 DFQATT, CDR2 SNEGSKA (reference sequence). The CDR3 covers 10 residues. This chain's CDR3 is CSSRDYGYTF. The CDR3 DNA reads as TGCAGCTCTAGGGACTATGGCTACACCTTC.

V gene TRBV4-2 combines with J gene TRBJ2-4; 7 bases line up with TRBD1. The CDR3 sequence is 15 residues long. Germline values: CDR1 LGHNA, CDR2 YNFKEQ. With V trimmed by 4 bases and J by 8 bases, 11 bases remained unmatched. CDR3 bases: TGTGCCAGCAGCCGGCTAGACAGGGACCGGGACATTCAGTACTTC. Amino acids: CASSRLDRDRDIQYF.

This clonotype came up a few times. A much larger clone lies one base from this, so it may be a read error. The rearrangement uses TRBV9 and TRBJ2-7; tentatively, D is TRBD1 or TRBD2 (5 bases each). The germline gives CDR1 SGDLS, CDR2 YYNGEE. The length of the CDR3 is 15 residues. The CDR3 loop is CASSQAWDRLLEQYF. CDR3 coding DNA: TGCGCCAGCAGCCAAGCGTGGGACCGCCTCCTGGAGCAGTACTTC.

The CDR3 loop reads CASRPRGGRETQYF. DNA of the CDR3: TGTGCCAGCAGACCCCGCGGGGGAAGAGAGACCCAGTACTTC. The genes are TRBV6-5 and TRBJ2-5, with 7 bases fitting TRBD2. The CDR3 totals 14 residues. Germline V gene data show CDR1 as MNHEY and CDR2 as SVGAGI. Trimming took 6 bases from V and 4 from J; bases not matched to a gene: 8.

CDR3 loop: CASRPGQRNEKLFF. The CDR3 nucleotides are TGTGCCAGCAGGCCGGGACAGAGAAATGAAAAACTGTTTTTT. The J gene is TRBJ1-4, the V gene TRBV6-5; 7 bases match TRBD1. Germline lookup yields CDR1 MNHEY and CDR2 SVGAGI. The junction had 6 bases not matched to a gene; V was cut back by 6 bases and J by 5 bases. The length of the CDR3 is 14 residues.

This clonotype was seen repeatedly, ten times or more. The chain carries TRBV7-2 and TRBJ2-7; 8 bases are a match to TRBD2. Germline CDR1 reads SGHTA; CDR2 reads FQGNSA. This CDR3 is 15 amino acids long. V lost 1 base and J lost 4; bases outside the gene matches: 6. The CDR3 nucleotides read TGTGCCAGCAGCTTAGTCGGGGGGGCCTGGTACGAGCAGTACTTC. This encodes CASSLVGGAWYEQYF.

The rearrangement links TRBV7-4 to TRBJ1-6, with 8 bases aligning to TRBD1. The CDR3 is made up of 17 amino acids. Trimming cost V 0 bases and J 1 base; bases outside gene matches: 2. CDR1 and CDR2 (germline): SGHVT, SQSDAQ. The CDR3 DNA reads as TGTGCCAGCAGCTTAGCGCACAGGGGGTCCTATAATTCACCCCTCCACTTT. Translation: CASSLAHRGSYNSPLHF.

The table lists this clonotype with a few counts. CDR3 amino acids: CASSAATGNPTYEQYF. The CDR3 bases are TGTGCCAGCAGCGCGGCGACAGGGAATCCAACCTACGAGCAGTACTTC. The chain joins TRBV6-1 to TRBJ2-7; 7 bases fit TRBD1. Per the germline V gene, CDR1 is MNHNS and CDR2 is SASEGT. CDR3 length equals 16 residues. V shed 6 bases, J shed 2 bases, and the junction held 13 bases outside the gene matches.

This clonotype occurred many times. This chain connects TRBV5-8 to TRBJ2-7, with 8 nucleotides matching TRBD1. The CDR3 sequence is 15 residues long. Germline V lookup: CDR1 SGHTS, CDR2 YDEGEE. Trimming removed 4 bases from V and 2 bases from J; junction bases left unmatched: 8. As DNA, the CDR3 is TGTGCCAGCAGCCCAGGACAGGGCATACCCTACGAGCAGTACTTC. It codes for CASSPGQGIPYEQYF. Complete variable domain (other parts from reference TRBV5-8 and TRBJ2-7): EAGVTQSPTHLIKTRGQQATLRCSPISGHTSVYWYQQALGLGLQFLLWYDEGEERNRGNFPPRFSGRQFPNYSSELNVNALELEDSALYLCASSPGQGIPYEQYFGPGTRLTVT.

As to this clonotype: A much bigger clone sits one base away, suggesting this may be a read error. This sequence joins TRBV5-4 and TRBJ2-7, with TRBD2 matching over 13 bases. There are 17 residues in the CDR3. Germline V gene lookup returns CDR1 SGHNT and CDR2 YYREEE (reference sequence). The CDR3 protein is CAGSSKTSGRKSYEQYF. The CDR3 coding sequence is TGTGCCGGCAGCTCCAAGACTAGCGGGAGGAAGTCCTACGAACAGTACTTC.

This clonotype was picked up many times. This sequence joins TRBV7-2 and TRBJ2-1; the D gene is possibly TRBD2 (6 bases). The CDR3 runs to 14 residues. The germline V gene encodes CDR1 SGHTA and CDR2 FQGNSA. Trimming left V 4 bases short and J 5 bases short, with 12 bases between. The CDR3 DNA sequence: TGTGCCAGCAGCTACGTGCGGGAAGACAATGAGCAGTTCTTC. Its protein is CASSYVREDNEQFF. The full variable domain, its missing parts supplied by reference TRBV7-2 and TRBJ2-1, is GAGVSQSPSNKVTEKGKDVELRCDPISGHTALYWYRQSLGQGLEFLIYFQGNSAPDKSGLPSDRFSAERTGGSVSTLTIQRTQQEDSAVYLCASSYVREDNEQFFGPGTRLTVL.

Ten or more counts support this clonotype. This sequence joins TRBV12-3 or TRBV12-4 and TRBJ1-3; D unclear. The ends were cut back, 6 bases at V and 0 bases at J, with 15 bases in the middle. This CDR3 comprises 16 residues. The CDR3 DNA reads as TGTGCCAGCAGCCTAGGGCAGGTCCCCTCTGGAAACACCATATATTTT. Its translation: CASSLGQVPSGNTIYF.

This clonotype was seen repeatedly, ten times or more. V and J are TRBV16 and TRBJ1-6; the D is unclear. Trimming took off 1 base at V and 5 bases at J, with 9 bases between the two ends. The germline CDR1 and CDR2 sequences are KGHSY and FQNENV. CDR3 length: 15 amino acids. DNA for the CDR3: TGTGCCAGCAGCCAATATGAGGGCAATAATTCACCCCTCCACTTT. Protein: CASSQYEGNNSPLHF. Looking up the rest from reference TRBV16 and TRBJ1-6 gives the full variable domain: GEEVAQTPKHLVRGEGQKAKLYCAPIKGHSYVFWYQQVLKNEFKFLISFQNENVFDETGMPKERFSAKCLPNSPCSLEIQATKLEDSAVYFCASSQYEGNNSPLHFGNGTRLTVT.

This clonotype was seen many times. This chain uses TRBV6-4 with TRBJ2-5, with no clear D. The CDR3 is made up of 16 amino acids. Germline-derived CDR1 and CDR2 are MRHNA and SNTAGT. The V and J ends lost 2 bases and 1 base respectively, with 14 bases between them. CDR3 in amino acids: CASSDRHRLPQETQYF. The CDR3 nucleotides read TGTGCCAGCAGTGACCGGCACCGGCTACCCCAAGAGACCCAGTACTTC.

This clonotype was picked up many times. The chain carries TRBV3-1 and TRBJ1-5; D remains unclear. The CDR3 covers 15 residues. Germline V lookup: CDR1 LGHDT, CDR2 YNNKEL (reference sequence). The V end was cut by 0 bases, the J end by 0 bases, with 6 bases between. Written as DNA, the CDR3 is TGTGCCAGCAGCCAAGATGGGGTTAGCAATCAGCCCCAGCATTTT. Translation gives CASSQDGVSNQPQHF. Full variable domain (missing parts from reference TRBV3-1 and TRBJ1-5): DTAVSQTPKYLVTQMGNDKSIKCEQNLGHDTMYWYKQDSKKFLKIMFSYNNKELIINETVPNRFSPKSPDKAHLNLHINSLELGDSAVYFCASSQDGVSNQPQHFGDGTRLSIL.

As regards this clonotype: Without the conserved terminal phenylalanine or tryptophan, this CDR3 likely stems from a read error. The J gene is TRBJ1-6, the V gene TRBV2, with 7 bases that match TRBD1. The ends lost 6 bases at V and 7 bases at J; junction bases unmatched: 12. This CDR3 comprises 16 residues. Germline V gene data show CDR1 as SNHLY and CDR2 as FYNNEI. Here the CDR3 reads CASRLGTVGANSPLHS. CDR3 DNA sequence: TGTGCCAGCAGGCTTGGGACAGTAGGGGCCAATTCACCCCTCCACTCT.

The rearrangement links TRBV29-1 to TRBJ1-3; D is ambiguous. The ends were cut back, 3 bases at V and 8 bases at J, with 17 bases in the middle. This CDR3 spans 14 amino acids. CDR1 is SQVTM and CDR2 is ANQGSEA in the germline V gene. CDR3 amino acids: CSVDTSGKGYTIYF. Written as DNA, the CDR3 is TGCAGCGTTGATACATCGGGGAAAGGCTACACCATATATTTT.

This clonotype was observed many times. This chain connects TRBV12-3 or TRBV12-4 to TRBJ1-6; D is ambiguous. Trimming removed 1 base at V and 8 bases at J, with 3 bases between. The CDR3 contains 12 residues. CDR3 residues: CASSLDHSPLHF. Written as DNA, the CDR3 is TGTGCCAGCAGTTTAGATCATTCACCCCTCCACTTT.

The V gene is TRBV29-1, the J gene TRBJ2-1; 12 positions match TRBD2. J was trimmed by 0 bases and V by 6 bases; bases with no gene match: 9. This CDR3 region has 17 residues. Looked up from germline, CDR1 is SQVTM and CDR2 is ANQGSEA. The CDR3: CSVGTGTSGYSYNEQFF. The CDR3 nucleotides read TGCAGCGTAGGGACCGGGACTAGCGGGTACTCCTACAATGAGCAGTTCTTC.

This clonotype was counted many times. This rearrangement joins TRBV20-1 to TRBJ2-2; perhaps TRBD1 as D (6 bases). The CDR3 spans 16 residues. CDR1 is DFQATT and CDR2 is SNEGSKA in the germline V gene (reference sequence). The V gene lost 1 base and the J gene lost 3 bases, with 15 bases spanning the gap. CDR3 bases: TGCAGTGCTAGAGGAATGGACAGCCATTACACCGGGGAGCTGTTTTTT. Translated: CSARGMDSHYTGELFF.

This clonotype was seen ten or more times. This chain links TRBV12-3 or TRBV12-4 with TRBJ2-7; D possibly matches TRBD1 or TRBD2 (7 bases each). The germline V and J ends were trimmed by 5 bases and 4 bases, with 18 bases remaining between them. The CDR3 spans 15 residues. CDR3 bases: TGTGCCAGCAGTAGAAGGGGGCGGGGGTTGTACGAGCAGTACTTC. Protein sequence: CASSRRGRGLYEQYF.

The chain uses TRBV2 and TRBJ2-5; the match to TRBD1 covers 7 bases. This CDR3 is 16 amino acids long. Losses at the gene ends were 4 bases for V and 5 bases for J; bases not matched to a gene: 13. Germline CDR1 and CDR2: SNHLY and FYNNEI. DNA for the CDR3: TGTGCCAGCAGTGTATGGGGTAGGGGGCTCGGTGAGACCCAGTACTTC. Translation gives CASSVWGRGLGETQYF.

Many counts were recorded for this clonotype. This chain connects TRBV14 to TRBJ2-2, with D perhaps TRBD1 (6 bases). The CDR3 is 12 residues long. The germline CDR1 and CDR2 sequences are SGHDN and FVKESK. V was clipped by 10 bases and J by 6 bases, with 12 bases between them. CDR3 DNA sequence: TGTGCCATCTCCAGGGGAGCCGGGGAGCTGTTTTTT. Protein product: CAISRGAGELFF.

This clonotype was detected many times. In DNA form, the CDR3 reads TGCAGTGCGCCTGACAGGGGGCAGGGAACCGGGGAGCTGTTTTTT. Translated, it gives CSAPDRGQGTGELFF. J is TRBJ2-2 and V is TRBV20-1; 10 bases map to TRBD1. CDR1 is DFQATT and CDR2 is SNEGSKA in the germline V gene (reference sequence). The CDR3 consists of 15 residues. V lost 6 bases to trimming and J lost 5 bases; unmatched junction nucleotides: 9.